This TCR beta chain was observed in a study of shared clonotypes between healthy human individuals. Study context: Samples came from a couple of female and a few male donors aged 18 to 49.

Every donor, a Caucasian adult, lived in Nashville, Tennessee. This CDR3 contains 13 residues. Germline V gene data show CDR1 as SNHLY and CDR2 as FYNNEI. V was pared by 7 bases and J by 0 bases, with 7 bases between. The assay was immunoSEQ multiplex PCR, and TCRdb's table has in-frame clones only and misses some. This table has about 1.5 million clones, over 95% appearing once. Sequenced sample: naive CD4+ T cells sorted from blood. The subset: CD45RA+ positively selected. V is TRBV2 and J is TRBJ1-5, with D hard to call. This clonotype was sampled from a man in his thirties or forties in good health. CDR3 sequence: CASTQNSNQPQHF. CDR3 DNA sequence: TGTGCCAGCACACAGAATAGCAATCAGCCCCAGCATTTT.